The 22 T cell receptor beta chains below all came from one sample that was sequenced in a study of OX40 agonist ivuxolimab in advanced cancers. TCRdb's table, derived via immunoSEQ multiplex PCR, lists solely in-frame clones and lacks some. This table holds some 96,000 clones, under 95% found once. The starting material was CD4+ or CD8+ T cells sorted from blood, obtained in a trial of the OX40 agonist ivuxolimab. Receptor source: an adult with an advanced solid tumor such as melanoma, head and neck, liver or kidney cancer.

The chain carries TRBV4-3 and TRBJ2-7; 7 bases agree with TRBD1. The V segment lost 4 bases and the J segment 0 bases; nucleotides outside the gene matches: 6. This CDR3 region has 15 residues. Germline-derived CDR1 and CDR2 are LGHNA and YSLEER. The CDR3 is CASSLARDSSYEQYF. The CDR3 DNA reads as TGCGCCAGCAGCCTAGCCCGGGACAGCTCCTACGAGCAGTACTTC.

This chain links TRBV29-1 with TRBJ2-5; 10 bases match TRBD2. CDR1 is SQVTM, CDR2 ANQGSEA, per germline. Trimming took 6 bases from V and 4 from J; bases not matched to a gene: 8. The CDR3 has 14 residues. The CDR3 nucleotides read TGCAGCGTCACAGCGGGAGGGCCTTCAGAGACCCAGTACTTC. This gives the protein CSVTAGGPSETQYF.

V gene TRBV4-3 combines with J gene TRBJ2-1; TRBD2 matches 9 bases. The V gene end was trimmed by 0 bases and the J gene end by 6 bases; junction bases not matched to a gene: 9. The CDR3 runs 17 residues. The germline gives CDR1 LGHNA, CDR2 YSLEER. In DNA, the CDR3 is TGCGCCAGCAGCCAAGATTTGGCGGGAGGGCCAGGCAATGAGCAGTTCTTC. Translating it yields CASSQDLAGGPGNEQFF.

The V and J genes are TRBV2 and TRBJ2-3; maybe TRBD2 (6 bases). Germline V gene lookup returns CDR1 SNHLY and CDR2 FYNNEI. This CDR3 is built from 15 residues. Trimming stripped 6 bases from V and 0 bases from J, with 13 bases between. The CDR3, as DNA: TGTGCCAGCAGCCTTAGCGGTTATAGCACAGATACGCAGTATTTT. This codes for CASSLSGYSTDTQYF.

The table lists this clone with a count of one. The V gene is TRBV2, the J gene TRBJ1-1; D is possibly TRBD1 (6 bases). V was pared by 7 bases and J by 4 bases, with 10 bases between. CDR1 SNHLY and CDR2 FYNNEI come from the germline V gene. This CDR3 spans 12 amino acids. The CDR3 reads CASNRAATEAFF. The CDR3, as DNA: TGTGCCAGCAACAGGGCGGCCACTGAAGCTTTCTTT.

The genes are TRBV4-1 and TRBJ2-7; D uncertain. The CDR3 runs to 14 residues. V lost 4 bases and J lost 3, with 13 bases in between. The germline V gene encodes CDR1 MGHRA and CDR2 YSYEKL. CDR3 sequence (DNA): TGCGCCAGCAGCCTTAACATGATCGGCTACGAGCAGTACTTC. This encodes CASSLNMIGYEQYF.

This chain connects TRBV2 to TRBJ2-5; 7 nucleotides align to TRBD1. The CDR3 has 16 amino acids. V gave up 6 bases and J gave up 5 bases; unmatched junction bases: 15. Germline V gives CDR1 SNHLY, CDR2 FYNNEI. The CDR3 DNA is TGTGCCAGCAGAGCTGGGGACAGCCCAAAAGAGGAGACCCAGTACTTC. Translating gives CASRAGDSPKEETQYF.

This chain links TRBV18 with TRBJ2-6; D tentatively reads TRBD1 or TRBD2 (5 bases each). The CDR3 has 15 amino acids. Germline V lookup: CDR1 KGHSH, CDR2 LQKENI. The V end lost 4 bases, the J end lost 2 bases, and 9 bases lay between the germline ends. The CDR3 bases are TGTGCCAGCTCACAATCGGGGCCTGGGGCCAACGTCCTGACTTTC. It is translated as CASSQSGPGANVLTF.

The rearrangement joins TRBV27 to TRBJ2-7, with a tentative D call TRBD1 (6 bases). Trimming took off 1 base at V and 2 bases at J, with 12 bases between the two ends. Germline lookup yields CDR1 MNHEY and CDR2 SMNVEV (reference sequence). CDR3 size: 15 residues. CDR3: CASSLYPGDAYEQYF. The CDR3 DNA follows: TGTGCCAGCAGTTTATACCCAGGGGACGCCTACGAGCAGTACTTC.

J is TRBJ2-5 and V is TRBV5-6; D tentatively reads TRBD1 or TRBD2 (5 bases each). The V and J ends lost 2 bases and 3 bases respectively, with 17 bases between them. CDR3 length equals 16 residues. Germline lookup yields CDR1 SGHDT and CDR2 YYEEEE. The CDR3 DNA sequence: TGTGCCAGCAGCTTCCCTATACTAGGGGCCAAAGAGACCCAGTACTTC. This codes for CASSFPILGAKETQYF.

This chain joins TRBV5-5 and TRBJ2-7; D not certain. This CDR3 comprises 13 residues. Germline V CDR1 and CDR2: SGHKS, YYEKEE (reference sequence). V shed 0 bases and J shed 7 bases, with 11 bases lying between them. This CDR3 is CASSLVTFDEQYF. Written as DNA, the CDR3 is TGTGCCAGCAGCTTGGTCACCTTTGATGAGCAGTACTTC.

The chain combines TRBV25-1 with TRBJ1-2; the D gene is possibly TRBD1 (5 bases). Germline CDR1 reads MGHDK; CDR2 reads SYGVNS. The CDR3 length is 12 residues. Trimming took 4 bases from V and 6 from J, leaving 9 bases between them. CDR3 loop: CASSGTRDGYTF. The CDR3 DNA sequence: TGTGCCAGCAGTGGGACCAGGGATGGCTACACCTTC.

V gene TRBV7-2 combines with J gene TRBJ2-3; D gene ambiguous. The CDR3 is 15 amino acids. Trimming stripped 2 bases from V and 0 bases from J, with 9 bases between. CDR1 SGHTA and CDR2 FQGNSA come from the germline V gene. CDR3 amino acids: CASSLFGESTDTQYF. CDR3 DNA sequence: TGTGCCAGCAGCTTATTTGGGGAAAGCACAGATACGCAGTATTTT. The whole variable domain, filled in from reference TRBV7-2 and TRBJ2-3, reads GAGVSQSPSNKVTEKGKDVELRCDPISGHTALYWYRQSLGQGLEFLIYFQGNSAPDKSGLPSDRFSAERTGGSVSTLTIQRTQQEDSAVYLCASSLFGESTDTQYFGPGTRLTVL.

The chain links TRBV28 to TRBJ2-5; D unclear. The CDR3 consists of 15 residues. Germline V gives CDR1 MDHEN, CDR2 SYDVKM. V gave up 4 bases and J gave up 0 bases, with 12 bases separating them. Here the CDR3 reads CASSSLPLNQETQYF. The CDR3, as DNA: TGTGCCAGCAGTTCCCTCCCTTTGAACCAAGAGACCCAGTACTTC.

The gene calls are TRBV28 and TRBJ2-7; D is unclear. CDR3 length: 11 residues. V lost 1 base and J lost 3, with 1 base in between. Germline V gene lookup returns CDR1 MDHEN and CDR2 SYDVKM. CDR3 region: CASSLYYEQYF. DNA of the CDR3: TGTGCCAGCAGTTTATACTACGAGCAGTACTTC.

The J gene is TRBJ1-5, the V gene TRBV28, with D perhaps matching TRBD1 (5 bases). CDR3 length: 13 residues. Germline V lookup: CDR1 MDHEN, CDR2 SYDVKM. V lost 8 bases to trimming and J lost 5 bases, with 13 bases between them. The CDR3 DNA sequence: TGTGCCAGCGTCGGACAAGACTATCAGCCCCAGCATTTT. Protein product: CASVGQDYQPQHF. Complete variable domain (other parts from reference TRBV28 and TRBJ1-5): DVKVTQSSRYLVKRTGEKVFLECVQDMDHENMFWYRQDPGLGLRLIYFSYDVKMKEKGDIPEGYSVSREKKERFSLILESASTNQTSMYLCASVGQDYQPQHFGDGTRLSIL.

There are a few counts of this clone. The V and J genes are TRBV19 and TRBJ1-2; weak D call: TRBD1 (6 bases). Trimming left V 2 bases short and J 3 bases short, with 13 bases between. Germline CDR1 LNHDA, CDR2 SQIVND (reference sequence). The CDR3 length is 15 residues. CDR3 DNA sequence: TGTGCCAGTAGTATAACCGGGACACCCGACTATGGCTACACCTTC. Its protein product is CASSITGTPDYGYTF. The full variable domain, completed using reference TRBV19 and TRBJ1-2, is DGGITQSPKYLFRKEGQNVTLSCEQNLNHDAMYWYRQDPGQGLRLIYYSQIVNDFQKGDIAEGYSVSREKKESFPLTVTSAQKNPTAFYLCASSITGTPDYGYTFGSGTRLTVV.

The chain is built from TRBV19 and TRBJ1-2; a possible D gene is TRBD1 (5 bases). CDR3 length: 13 residues. The germline V and J ends were trimmed by 3 bases and 4 bases, with 9 bases remaining between them. The germline V gene encodes CDR1 LNHDA and CDR2 SQIVND (reference sequence). DNA of the CDR3: TGTGCCAGTAGTATGGGGGAGGTCTATGGCTACACCTTC. It yields the protein CASSMGEVYGYTF.

In its sample, this clone was seen a few times. The rearrangement joins TRBV27 to TRBJ2-5; the match to TRBD2 covers 14 bases. The CDR3 spans 13 residues. CDR1 MNHEY and CDR2 SMNVEV come from the germline V gene (reference sequence). Germline trimming cut 8 bases from V and 5 bases from J; bases unmatched to any gene: 1. The CDR3 reads CASRTSGRETQYF. CDR3 coding DNA: TGTGCCAGCCGGACTAGCGGGAGGGAGACCCAGTACTTC.

The CDR3 spells CASSYRTAIYEQYF. The CDR3 coding sequence is TGTGCCAGCAGTTACAGGACAGCGATATACGAGCAGTACTTC. The chain joins TRBV6-6 to TRBJ2-7, with D possibly TRBD1 on 6 matching bases. Germline CDR1 is MNHNY and CDR2 is SVGAGI (reference sequence). Between the trimmed V and J ends, which lost 2 bases and 4 bases, there was a span of 12 bases. The CDR3 consists of 14 residues.

This chain joins TRBV6-6 and TRBJ2-7, with a weak D call TRBD2 (6 bases). V was cut by 2 bases and J by 3 bases, with 11 bases left in between. The CDR3 totals 14 residues. CDR1 and CDR2 (germline): MNHNY, SVGAGI (reference sequence). In DNA, the CDR3 is TGTGCCAGCAGTTACGGGCGGGATAACTACGAGCAGTACTTC. Protein sequence: CASSYGRDNYEQYF.

This chain uses TRBV2 with TRBJ2-2, with 11 bases identical to TRBD2. With V trimmed by 4 bases and J by 2 bases, 0 bases remained unmatched. This CDR3 region has 15 residues. Germline lookup yields CDR1 SNHLY and CDR2 FYNNEI. CDR3 nucleotide sequence: TGTGCCAGCAGTGGACTAGCGGGAAACACCGGGGAGCTGTTTTTT. Translation gives CASSGLAGNTGELFF.